This T cell receptor (beta chain) was found in a study of shared clonotypes between healthy human individuals. Study-wide results and limits: Non-shared clonotypes were found to have lower generation probabilities than the clonotypes that were shared by all four of the sorted-subset donors.

Naive CD8 cells comprised CD45RO-negative, CCR7-positively selected cells, excluding terminally differentiated effector memory CD45RA+ cells. There were no recent acute infections or vaccinations among the donors, who were healthy HIV-negative adults. The CDR3 extends over 14 amino acids. V lost 2 bases, J lost 9 bases, and 16 bases lay in between. Germline V CDR1 and CDR2: MGHRA, YSYEKL. Source study methods: Filtering differed because ImmunoSEQ produced junction-only sequences that carried no quality scores. Assay: immunoSEQ multiplex PCR; the TCRdb copy retains only in-frame clones and omits some. That table is the source of V, J and clone size, and D and trimming were worked out from the DNA. The top ten clones hold around 1.7% of a sample with about 2,200,000 clones, roughly 91% of them seen once. A word on this clone: Antigen unknown.

Specimen: naive CD8+ T cells from PBMCs. The source of this sequence is a man aged 18 to 29 in good health. Some clones in this sample may be carry-over from other donors' samples. The V gene is TRBV4-1, the J gene TRBJ1-2, with no clear D. As DNA, the CDR3 is TGCGCCAGCAGCCAAACGAGCGGAACAGCGAGCTACACCTTC. Translation: CASSQTSGTASYTF.